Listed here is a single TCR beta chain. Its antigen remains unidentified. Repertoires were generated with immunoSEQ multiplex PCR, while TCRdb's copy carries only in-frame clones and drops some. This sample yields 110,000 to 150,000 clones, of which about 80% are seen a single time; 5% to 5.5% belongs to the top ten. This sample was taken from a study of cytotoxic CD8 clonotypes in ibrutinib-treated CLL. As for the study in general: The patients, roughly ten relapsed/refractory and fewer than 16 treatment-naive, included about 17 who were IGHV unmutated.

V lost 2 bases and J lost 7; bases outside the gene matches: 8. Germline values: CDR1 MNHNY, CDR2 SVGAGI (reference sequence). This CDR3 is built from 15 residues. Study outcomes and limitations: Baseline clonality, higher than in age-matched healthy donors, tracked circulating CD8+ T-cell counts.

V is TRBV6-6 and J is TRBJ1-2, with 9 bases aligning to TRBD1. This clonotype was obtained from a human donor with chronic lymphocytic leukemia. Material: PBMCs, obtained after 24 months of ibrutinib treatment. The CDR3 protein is CASSYGDRARGGYTF. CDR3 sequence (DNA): TGTGCCAGCAGTTACGGGGACAGGGCGCGGGGTGGCTACACCTTC.